These T cell receptor beta chains were read from a single sample in a study of T cell responses to AZD1222 COVID-19 vaccine. Clones were sequenced by immunoSEQ multiplex PCR, and TCRdb holds only the in-frame ones, with some missing. The sample lists 180,000 or so clones; 80% to 95% were seen once. Sequenced here: peripheral blood, sampled on day 0 of AZD1222 vaccination. The receptors derive from an adult in good health. CDR3s include the opening cysteine and the closing phenylalanine or tryptophan. The D gene is left open where the match is weak.

d_call: -; j_call: TRBJ2-7; v_call: TRBV12-3/TRBV12-4; cdr3_aa: CASSLVVYEQYF
d_call: -; j_call: TRBJ1-1; v_call: TRBV7-9; cdr3_aa: CASSLLQGETEAFF
d_call: -; j_call: TRBJ2-1; v_call: TRBV6-5; cdr3_aa: CASSYSGLNSYNEQFF
d_call: -; j_call: TRBJ2-1; v_call: TRBV14; cdr3_aa: CASSHQLNYNEQFF
d_call: -; j_call: TRBJ1-6; v_call: TRBV19; cdr3_aa: CASSFSTARVNSPLHF
d_call: -; j_call: TRBJ1-3; v_call: TRBV30; cdr3_aa: CAWSAGSGNTIYF
d_call: -; j_call: TRBJ1-1; v_call: TRBV20-1; cdr3_aa: CSASDRNTEAFF
d_call: TRBD1; j_call: TRBJ2-1; v_call: TRBV7-6; cdr3_aa: CASERSPGGEQFF
d_call: -; j_call: TRBJ1-5; v_call: TRBV19; cdr3_aa: CASNREPQHF
d_call: TRBD1; j_call: TRBJ1-4; v_call: TRBV18; cdr3_aa: CASSPRRSGQGAEKLFF
d_call: TRBD1; j_call: TRBJ1-1; v_call: TRBV5-1; cdr3_aa: CASSNKQGARNTEAFF
d_call: TRBD1; j_call: TRBJ2-2; v_call: TRBV5-5; cdr3_aa: CASSYGDRDTGELFF
d_call: -; j_call: TRBJ1-5; v_call: TRBV2; cdr3_aa: CASASVIFNQPQHF
d_call: TRBD1; j_call: TRBJ1-2; v_call: TRBV27; cdr3_aa: CASSAGTANYGYTF
d_call: -; j_call: TRBJ1-5; v_call: TRBV6-5; cdr3_aa: CASSPRGGQPQHF
d_call: -; j_call: TRBJ2-3; v_call: TRBV19; cdr3_aa: CASSIAPSADTQYF
d_call: -; j_call: TRBJ1-5; v_call: TRBV27; cdr3_aa: CASSRQELQPQHF
d_call: TRBD1; j_call: TRBJ1-4; v_call: TRBV10-3; cdr3_aa: CAISGQGPHEKLFF
d_call: -; j_call: TRBJ1-2; v_call: TRBV14; cdr3_aa: CASSQTRSGYTF
d_call: -; j_call: TRBJ1-5; v_call: TRBV19; cdr3_aa: CASSTVGGNGGQPQHF
d_call: TRBD1; j_call: TRBJ2-3; v_call: TRBV19; cdr3_aa: CASLDRGGPDTQYF
d_call: -; j_call: TRBJ1-2; v_call: TRBV6-5; cdr3_aa: CASSLRTYGYTF
d_call: TRBD1; j_call: TRBJ1-1; v_call: TRBV30; cdr3_aa: CAWRPTGEGVFEAFF
d_call: -; j_call: TRBJ1-1; v_call: TRBV19; cdr3_aa: CASTHDTHTEAFF
d_call: -; j_call: TRBJ2-7; v_call: TRBV29-1; cdr3_aa: CSVGPGLSSYEQYF
d_call: -; j_call: TRBJ1-3; v_call: TRBV7-2; cdr3_aa: CASSLVPGNTIYF
d_call: TRBD1; j_call: TRBJ1-5; v_call: TRBV6-5; cdr3_aa: CASSYAQGDSNQPQHF
d_call: TRBD2; j_call: TRBJ2-3; v_call: TRBV14; cdr3_aa: CASSLSGGLRDRDTQYF
d_call: -; j_call: TRBJ1-4; v_call: TRBV5-5; cdr3_aa: CASSFQGRDEKLFF
d_call: TRBD1; j_call: TRBJ1-2; v_call: TRBV5-4; cdr3_aa: CASSLQGARGYTF
d_call: -; j_call: TRBJ1-2; v_call: TRBV5-1; cdr3_aa: CASSPGGLEVYGYTF
d_call: -; j_call: TRBJ2-1; v_call: TRBV4-1; cdr3_aa: CASSQIASSSYNEQFF
d_call: TRBD1; j_call: TRBJ1-5; v_call: TRBV28; cdr3_aa: CASNEDRGSNQPQHF
d_call: -; j_call: TRBJ1-5; v_call: TRBV6-5; cdr3_aa: CASSYGGAGGNQPQHF
d_call: -; j_call: TRBJ1-2; v_call: TRBV28; cdr3_aa: CASSLTGGAIRGYTF
d_call: TRBD2; j_call: TRBJ2-1; v_call: TRBV19; cdr3_aa: CASTRLAGEDEQFF
d_call: -; j_call: TRBJ2-1; v_call: TRBV20-1; cdr3_aa: CSRGGRNEQFF
d_call: TRBD2; j_call: TRBJ2-1; v_call: TRBV13; cdr3_aa: CASSPRLAGYNEQFF
d_call: -; j_call: TRBJ2-7; v_call: TRBV6-5; cdr3_aa: CASSLARQGRREQYF
d_call: -; j_call: TRBJ1-2; v_call: TRBV7-8; cdr3_aa: CASSFSTDWGGGGYTF
d_call: -; j_call: TRBJ1-1; v_call: TRBV18; cdr3_aa: CASSPEIAGTEAFF
d_call: TRBD2; j_call: TRBJ2-1; v_call: TRBV6-5; cdr3_aa: CASSETSGLSWFF
d_call: -; j_call: TRBJ1-2; v_call: TRBV15; cdr3_aa: CATSKRGTAGYGYTF
d_call: TRBD2; j_call: TRBJ2-2; v_call: TRBV12-5; cdr3_aa: CASVDSGLGELFF
d_call: -; j_call: TRBJ1-1; v_call: TRBV30; cdr3_aa: CAWSVATDTEAFF